Following are 28 T cell receptor beta chains from one sample sequenced in a study of blood T cell repertoires in COVID-19. The table came from immunoSEQ multiplex PCR; TCRdb's copy has only in-frame clones and leaves some out. Of around 120,000 clones in the sample, more than 60% are singletons; the top ten hold over 2%. Sequencing input: peripheral blood. The receptors shown here come from a woman between 70 and 85 years old with acute or convalescent COVID-19.

This sequence joins TRBV19 and TRBJ2-3; D possibly corresponds to TRBD2 (5 bases). Germline values: CDR1 LNHDA, CDR2 SQIVND (reference sequence). The V gene lost 3 bases and the J gene lost 4 bases, with 11 bases spanning the gap. The CDR3 is 14 amino acids. The CDR3 DNA follows: TGTGCCAGTAGTATCCGGGGTAGCGCAGATACGCAGTATTTT. Amino acid sequence: CASSIRGSADTQYF. Supplemented by reference TRBV19 and TRBJ2-3, the full variable domain reads DGGITQSPKYLFRKEGQNVTLSCEQNLNHDAMYWYRQDPGQGLRLIYYSQIVNDFQKGDIAEGYSVSREKKESFPLTVTSAQKNPTAFYLCASSIRGSADTQYFGPGTRLTVL.

V is TRBV7-2 and J is TRBJ2-1; D is ambiguous. V was shortened by 2 bases and J by 3 bases, with 11 bases between the two germline ends. Germline loops: CDR1 SGHTA, CDR2 FQGNSA. The CDR3 extends over 15 amino acids. CDR3 region: CASSLRHGDYNEQFF. The CDR3 DNA sequence: TGTGCCAGCAGCTTACGTCATGGAGACTACAATGAGCAGTTCTTC.

The genes are TRBV27 and TRBJ2-5; no firm D call. The CDR3 consists of 14 residues. Germline V gene lookup returns CDR1 MNHEY and CDR2 SMNVEV (reference sequence). Trimming removed 3 bases at V and 3 bases at J, with 11 bases between. The DNA of the CDR3 is TGTGCCAGCAGTTTGCGGATACCAAAAGAGACCCAGTACTTC. The encoded protein is CASSLRIPKETQYF.

As to this clone: Compared with germline, one end of the junction differs, possibly owing to a read error. The chain has TRBV6-1 and TRBJ1-2; 7 nucleotides align to TRBD1. This CDR3 has 13 amino acids. In germline, CDR1 is MNHNS, CDR2 SASEGT. CDR3 in amino acids: CASREDRDYGYTF. The CDR3 coding sequence is TGTGCCAGCAGGGAAGACAGGGACTATGGCTACACCTTC.

This clone showed up just a few times. The rearrangement joins TRBV19 to TRBJ2-4; D is ambiguous. CDR3 length equals 13 residues. Trimming shortened V by 1 base and J by 9 bases, and 10 bases separated the two germline ends. CDR1 is LNHDA, CDR2 SQIVND, per germline (reference sequence). The DNA for the CDR3 is TGTGCCAGTAGTATAGGGCTAGGTGGCATTCAGTACTTC. Translating gives CASSIGLGGIQYF.

The chain recombines TRBV6-1 with TRBJ2-1; TRBD1 agrees at 8 bases. The germline V gene has CDR1 MNHNS and CDR2 SASEGT. V was pared by 3 bases and J by 1 base, with 2 bases of the junction left unmatched. This CDR3 spans 15 amino acids. This CDR3 reads CASSDRTGSYNEQFF. The DNA for the CDR3 is TGTGCCAGCAGTGACCGGACAGGGTCCTACAATGAGCAGTTCTTC.

The chain recombines TRBV23-1 with TRBJ2-7, with 9 bases identical to TRBD1. TRBV23-1 is assigned to the ORF class and has an uncertain function. This CDR3 is built from 17 residues. The V gene end was trimmed by 1 base and the J gene end by 1 base; junction bases not matched to a gene: 8. The CDR3 protein is CASSQWSGTGPSYEQYF. The DNA of the CDR3 is TGCGCCAGCAGTCAATGGTCAGGGACAGGGCCTTCCTACGAGCAGTACTTC.

The rearrangement links TRBV2 to TRBJ1-6, with a possible D match to TRBD1 (5 bases). This CDR3 is built from 15 residues. Germline loops: CDR1 SNHLY, CDR2 FYNNEI. V shed 4 bases and J shed 5 bases, with 12 bases lying between them. The CDR3 DNA follows: TGTGCCAGCAGTGTAGGGGAGGCCCATAATTCACCCCTCCACTTT. It is translated as CASSVGEAHNSPLHF.

The CDR3 loop reads CASRRGTDTQYF. The CDR3 nucleotides read TGTGCCAGCCGGCGGGGGACAGATACGCAGTATTTT. The chain has TRBV27 and TRBJ2-3; 7 bases are shared with TRBD2. The V segment lost 8 bases and the J segment 3 bases; nucleotides outside the gene matches: 2. Germline V gene sequence: CDR1 MNHEY, CDR2 SMNVEV (reference sequence). The CDR3 contains 12 residues.

The chain combines TRBV11-2 with TRBJ2-2, with TRBD1 matching 11 bases. V lost 6 bases and J lost 5; bases outside the gene matches: 11. The CDR3 is 17 residues long. Per germline, CDR1 SGHAT and CDR2 FQNNGV. The chain's CDR3 is CASRRDRGASLTGELFF. CDR3 nucleotides: TGTGCCAGCAGGAGGGACAGGGGGGCCTCCTTAACCGGGGAGCTGTTTTTT.

The chain couples TRBV29-1 to TRBJ2-3; 13 positions match TRBD2. Germline V gene data show CDR1 as SQVTM and CDR2 as ANQGSEA. This CDR3 has 14 residues. Germline trimming cut 7 bases from V and 4 bases from J; bases unmatched to any gene: 5. As DNA, the CDR3 is TGCAGCGCTGGACTAGCGGGAGTTCCAGATACGCAGTATTTT. It translates to CSAGLAGVPDTQYF.

This clone was picked up a small number of times. The chain links TRBV6-2 or TRBV6-3 to TRBJ2-6; D is perhaps TRBD1 (6 bases). Germline loops: CDR1 MNHEY, CDR2 SVGEGT. The CDR3 is made up of 16 amino acids. Trimming removed 6 bases at V and 0 bases at J, with 12 bases between. This CDR3 is CASSWDTTSGANVLTF. The DNA for the CDR3 is TGTGCCAGCAGCTGGGACACCACCTCTGGGGCCAACGTCCTGACTTTC.

The chain couples TRBV6-5 to TRBJ2-7; 9 positions agree with TRBD1. Germline values: CDR1 MNHEY, CDR2 SVGAGI. V lost 8 bases and J lost 3; bases outside the gene matches: 8. The CDR3 runs to 14 residues. CDR3 residues: CASGDRDRDYEQYF. The CDR3, as DNA: TGTGCCAGCGGGGACCGGGACAGGGACTACGAGCAGTACTTC.

The chain uses TRBV9 and TRBJ2-3, with D unclear. There are 14 residues in the CDR3. Germline-derived CDR1 and CDR2 are SGDLS and YYNGEE. Deletions cut 7 bases from V and 2 bases from J, with 14 bases between. The CDR3 nucleotides read TGTGCCAGCTCCGGTGTGAATAACACAGATACGCAGTATTTT. Its translation is CASSGVNNTDTQYF. Full variable domain (rest looked up from reference TRBV9 and TRBJ2-3): DSGVTQTPKHLITATGQRVTLRCSPRSGDLSVYWYQQSLDQGLQFLIQYYNGEERAKGNILERFSAQQFPDLHSELNLSSLELGDSALYFCASSGVNNTDTQYFGPGTRLTVL.

The rearrangement links TRBV9 to TRBJ2-2; D is ambiguous. V shed 0 bases and J shed 5 bases, with 8 bases lying between them. This CDR3 contains 14 residues. CDR1 is SGDLS, CDR2 YYNGEE, per germline. The CDR3 region is CASSVGTQTGELFF. Written as DNA, the CDR3 is TGTGCCAGCAGCGTAGGAACTCAAACCGGGGAGCTGTTTTTT.

The chain uses TRBV2 and TRBJ2-7; 7 bases fit TRBD1. Germline loops: CDR1 SNHLY, CDR2 FYNNEI. The CDR3 sequence is 12 residues long. V gave up 7 bases and J gave up 6 bases; unmatched junction bases: 6. The CDR3 DNA reads TGTGCCAGCAATGGACAGGTCGGCGAGCAGTACTTC. This sequence encodes CASNGQVGEQYF.

The chain carries TRBV5-5 and TRBJ1-2, with 7 positions matching TRBD1. This CDR3 has 15 residues. Germline CDR1 is SGHKS and CDR2 is YYEKEE (reference sequence). J lost 4 bases, V lost 4 bases, and 10 bases had no gene match. CDR3 nucleotides: TGTGCCAGCAGCGTATCCGGGACAGTGGGCTATGGCTACACCTTC. It translates to CASSVSGTVGYGYTF.

V is TRBV7-6 and J is TRBJ2-7; maybe TRBD2 (6 bases). CDR3 length: 15 amino acids. V lost 1 base and J lost 5, with 15 bases in between. Germline assignment: CDR1 SGHVS and CDR2 FNYEAQ. This CDR3 reads CASSLVSAGNHEQYF. The CDR3 region has the DNA TGTGCCAGCAGCTTAGTGTCGGCGGGGAACCACGAGCAGTACTTC.

This clone has just a few counts. CDR3: CASSQGGRDNEKLFF. In nucleotides, the CDR3 is TGTGCCAGCAGCCAAGGAGGCAGGGATAATGAAAAACTGTTTTTT. This chain joins TRBV4-2 and TRBJ1-4; weak D call: TRBD1 (5 bases). The CDR3 runs to 15 residues. From germline, CDR1 is LGHNA and CDR2 YNFKEQ. Trimming took 1 base from V and 4 from J, leaving 10 bases between them.

DNA for the CDR3: TGCGCCAGCAGCTTGGGCTATGAAGCTTTCTTT. It is translated as CASSLGYEAFF. The rearrangement links TRBV5-1 to TRBJ1-1; D ambiguous. The CDR3 totals 11 residues. Germline CDR1 is SGHRS and CDR2 is YFSETQ. V was trimmed by 0 bases and J by 7 bases, leaving 4 bases between them.

This clone was observed a handful of times. The rearrangement uses TRBV29-1 and TRBJ2-2, with TRBD1 matching 8 bases. J gave up 7 bases and V 7 bases, and 5 bases lay outside the gene matches. CDR1 and CDR2 (germline): SQVTM, ANQGSEA. This CDR3 has 12 residues. The CDR3 DNA reads TGCAGCGCCCGGACAGGGAACGGGGAGCTGTTTTTT. Translation: CSARTGNGELFF.

This clone appeared once. V usage is TRBV5-6 and J usage is TRBJ1-2; D gene unclear. The germline V gene has CDR1 SGHDT and CDR2 YYEEEE. The V gene lost 3 bases and the J gene lost 6 bases, with 12 bases spanning the gap. This CDR3 contains 13 residues. The CDR3 spells CASSYSYLDGYTF. In nucleotides, the CDR3 is TGTGCCAGCAGCTATTCCTACTTGGATGGCTACACCTTC.

The chain uses TRBV29-1 and TRBJ1-1; 11 bases match TRBD1. Germline values: CDR1 SQVTM, CDR2 ANQGSEA. The J segment lost 4 bases and the V segment lost 7 bases, leaving 5 bases of the junction unmatched. The CDR3 is 13 amino acids. The CDR3 DNA reads TGCAGCGCGGACAGGGGGCAGTTCACTGAAGCTTTCTTT. The encoded protein is CSADRGQFTEAFF.

The CDR3 loop reads CASSSTSGQGKNIQYF. CDR3 nucleotide sequence: TGTGCCAGCTCGTCTACTAGCGGCCAGGGCAAAAACATTCAGTACTTC. This chain joins TRBV18 and TRBJ2-4, with 8 bases fitting TRBD2. CDR1 and CDR2 (germline): KGHSH, LQKENI. V lost 6 bases to trimming and J lost 3 bases; unmatched junction nucleotides: 10. The CDR3 consists of 16 residues. The complete variable domain, with remaining parts taken from reference TRBV18 and TRBJ2-4, reads NAGVMQNPRHLVRRRGQEARLRCSPMKGHSHVYWYRQLPEEGLKFMVYLQKENIIDESGMPKERFSAEFPKEGPSILRIQQVVRGDSAAYFCASSSTSGQGKNIQYFGAGTRLSVL.

This clone was counted once. J is TRBJ1-1 and V is TRBV3-1 (or the pseudogene TRBV3-2); D not certain. This CDR3 region has 14 residues. V was clipped by 1 base and J by 5 bases, with 11 bases between them. Germline V gene lookup returns CDR1 LGHDT and CDR2 YNNKEL (reference sequence). Here the CDR3 DNA reads TGTGCCAGCAGCCAAGTGCTAGGCGTGACTGAAGCTTTCTTT. Protein: CASSQVLGVTEAFF.

V is TRBV18 and J is TRBJ2-3; TRBD1 matches at 8 bases. V trimming: 7 bases; J trimming: 0 bases; junction bases outside the gene matches: 3. The germline gives CDR1 KGHSH, CDR2 LQKENI. The CDR3 loop spans 14 amino acids. CDR3 in amino acids: CASLRTGSTDTQYF. The CDR3 DNA follows: TGTGCCAGCTTACGGACAGGGAGCACAGATACGCAGTATTTT.

The CDR3 sequence is CASSLDGSSYNSPLHF. The CDR3, as DNA: TGTGCCAGCAGCCTAGACGGGAGCTCCTATAATTCACCCCTCCACTTT. This chain joins TRBV2 and TRBJ1-6; D not resolved. Trimming cost V 6 bases and J 0 bases, with 12 bases left between them. The CDR3 consists of 16 residues. The V gene's germline CDR1 is SNHLY and CDR2 FYNNEI.

A few counts support this clone. The CDR3 nucleotides are TGTGCCAGCGGTTTGGACAGCTACGAGCAGTACTTC. Its protein is CASGLDSYEQYF. The chain combines TRBV2 with TRBJ2-7, with D perhaps matching TRBD1 (6 bases). Between the trimmed V and J ends, which lost 8 bases and 3 bases, there was a span of 11 bases. Germline CDR1 SNHLY, CDR2 FYNNEI. CDR3 length: 12 residues.